These 7 T cell receptor beta chains came from one sample sequenced in a study of cytomegalovirus exposure and HLA in healthy donors. The table came from immunoSEQ multiplex PCR; TCRdb's copy has only in-frame clones and leaves some out. The sample lists about 78,000 clones; almost 97% were seen once. The sequenced sample was PBMCs. These receptors were obtained from a man younger than 30 in good health and CMV-seropositive.

The chain combines TRBV28 with TRBJ2-3; TRBD2 is a possible D gene (6 bases). Germline loops: CDR1 MDHEN, CDR2 SYDVKM. V gave up 5 bases and J gave up 5 bases, with 14 bases separating them. This CDR3 region has 14 residues. CDR3 DNA sequence: TGTGCCAGCAGTCCCGGAGGGAGAAGAGATACGCAGTATTTT. It translates to CASSPGGRRDTQYF.

This sequence joins TRBV11-2 and TRBJ2-2; tentatively, D is TRBD1 (6 bases). Per the germline V gene, CDR1 is SGHAT and CDR2 is FQNNGV. Trimming took 2 bases from V and 5 from J, leaving 15 bases between them. The CDR3 totals 16 residues. Here the CDR3 reads CASSLYPRGSTGELFF. CDR3 sequence (DNA): TGTGCCAGCAGCTTATATCCCAGGGGAAGTACCGGGGAGCTGTTTTTT. The whole variable domain, remainder taken from reference TRBV11-2 and TRBJ2-2, is EAGVAQSPRYKIIEKRQSVAFWCNPISGHATLYWYQQILGQGPKLLIQFQNNGVVDDSQLPKDRFSAERLKGVDSTLKIQPAKLEDSAVYLCASSLYPRGSTGELFFGEGSRLTVL.

The rearrangement links TRBV11-2 to TRBJ2-7, with 9 bases aligning to TRBD2. CDR3 length equals 15 residues. The trim removed 4 bases at V and 5 bases at J, leaving 9 bases unmatched. CDR1 SGHAT and CDR2 FQNNGV come from the germline V gene. CDR3 loop: CASSYSGSGTDEQYF. For the CDR3, the DNA is TGTGCCAGCAGCTATAGCGGGAGTGGTACAGACGAGCAGTACTTC. The entire variable domain, with the rest obtained from reference TRBV11-2 and TRBJ2-7, is as follows: EAGVAQSPRYKIIEKRQSVAFWCNPISGHATLYWYQQILGQGPKLLIQFQNNGVVDDSQLPKDRFSAERLKGVDSTLKIQPAKLEDSAVYLCASSYSGSGTDEQYFGPGTRLTVT.

V gene TRBV5-1 combines with J gene TRBJ1-1; 11 bases align to TRBD1. V was pared by 3 bases and J by 3 bases, with 7 bases of the junction left unmatched. The V gene's germline CDR1 is SGHRS and CDR2 YFSETQ. The CDR3 runs to 16 residues. CDR3: CASSSVGQGAYTEAFF. The CDR3 coding sequence is TGCGCCAGCAGCTCAGTAGGACAGGGGGCGTACACTGAAGCTTTCTTT.

The chain recombines TRBV7-6 with TRBJ2-3; a weak D match, TRBD2 (5 bases). The CDR3 runs 13 residues. CDR1 is SGHVS, CDR2 FNYEAQ, per germline. V was shortened by 8 bases and J by 3 bases, with 12 bases between the two germline ends. CDR3 sequence (DNA): TGTGCCAGCCGGACGGAGGAGACAGATACGCAGTATTTT. Its protein product is CASRTEETDTQYF.

The chain uses TRBV18 and TRBJ1-1; D unresolved. The germline CDR1 and CDR2 sequences are KGHSH and LQKENI. Trimming took 4 bases from V and 9 from J, leaving 6 bases between them. The CDR3 extends over 10 amino acids. The CDR3 sequence: CASSLDKAFF. The CDR3 region has the DNA TGTGCCAGCTCACTCGACAAAGCTTTCTTT.

This clone appeared once. This sequence joins TRBV2 and TRBJ2-1; 14 bases are a match to TRBD2. Germline V gives CDR1 SNHLY, CDR2 FYNNEI. The CDR3 totals 16 residues. The trim removed 6 bases at V and 10 bases at J, leaving 11 bases unmatched. CDR3 DNA: TGTGCCAGCAGAGCCGGGACTAGCGGGAGTAAGGGGGAGCAGTTCTTC. The encoded protein is CASRAGTSGSKGEQFF.